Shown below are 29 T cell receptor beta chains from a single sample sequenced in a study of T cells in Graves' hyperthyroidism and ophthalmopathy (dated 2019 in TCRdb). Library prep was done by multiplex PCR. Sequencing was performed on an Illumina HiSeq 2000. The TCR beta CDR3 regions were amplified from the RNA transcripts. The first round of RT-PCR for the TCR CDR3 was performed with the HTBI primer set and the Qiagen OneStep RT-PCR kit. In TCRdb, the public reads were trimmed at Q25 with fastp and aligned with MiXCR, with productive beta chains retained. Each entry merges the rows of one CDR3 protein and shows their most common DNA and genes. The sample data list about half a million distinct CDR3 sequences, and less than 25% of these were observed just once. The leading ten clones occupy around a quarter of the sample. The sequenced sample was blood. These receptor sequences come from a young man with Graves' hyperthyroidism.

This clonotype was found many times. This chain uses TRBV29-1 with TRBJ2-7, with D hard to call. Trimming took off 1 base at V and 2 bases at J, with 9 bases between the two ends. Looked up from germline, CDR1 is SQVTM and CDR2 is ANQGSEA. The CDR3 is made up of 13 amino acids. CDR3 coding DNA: TGCAGCGTTGAAGGGGATGGTACCTACGAGCAGTACTTC. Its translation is CSVEGDGTYEQYF.

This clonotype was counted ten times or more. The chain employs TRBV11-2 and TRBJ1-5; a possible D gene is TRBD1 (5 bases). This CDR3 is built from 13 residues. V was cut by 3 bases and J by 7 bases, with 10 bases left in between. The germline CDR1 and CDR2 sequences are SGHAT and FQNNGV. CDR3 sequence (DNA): TGTGCCAGCAGCTTGGGGACTGGACAGCCCCAGCATTTT. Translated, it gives CASSLGTGQPQHF.

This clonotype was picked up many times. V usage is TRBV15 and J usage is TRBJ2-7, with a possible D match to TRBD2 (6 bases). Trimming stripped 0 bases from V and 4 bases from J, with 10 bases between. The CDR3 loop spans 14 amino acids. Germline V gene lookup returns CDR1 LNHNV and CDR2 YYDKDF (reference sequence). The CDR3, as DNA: TGTGCCACCAGCAGAGATCCGGAGGGATACGAGCAGTACTTC. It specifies CATSRDPEGYEQYF.

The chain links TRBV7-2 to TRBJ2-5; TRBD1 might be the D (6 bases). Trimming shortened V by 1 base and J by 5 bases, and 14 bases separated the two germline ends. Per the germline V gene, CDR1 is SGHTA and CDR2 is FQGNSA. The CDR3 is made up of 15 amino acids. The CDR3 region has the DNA TGTGCCAGCAGCTTAGTTGGCAGGGGTATGGAGACCCAGTACTTC. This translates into CASSLVGRGMETQYF.

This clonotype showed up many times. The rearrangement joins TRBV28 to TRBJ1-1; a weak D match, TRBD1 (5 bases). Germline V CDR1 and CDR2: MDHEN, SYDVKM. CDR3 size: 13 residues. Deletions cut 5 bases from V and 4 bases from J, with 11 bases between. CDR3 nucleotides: TGTGCCAGCAGTGGCAGGGAGGGCACTGAAGCTTTCTTT. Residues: CASSGREGTEAFF. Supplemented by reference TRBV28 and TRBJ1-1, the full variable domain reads DVKVTQSSRYLVKRTGEKVFLECVQDMDHENMFWYRQDPGLGLRLIYFSYDVKMKEKGDIPEGYSVSREKKERFSLILESASTNQTSMYLCASSGREGTEAFFGQGTRLTVV.

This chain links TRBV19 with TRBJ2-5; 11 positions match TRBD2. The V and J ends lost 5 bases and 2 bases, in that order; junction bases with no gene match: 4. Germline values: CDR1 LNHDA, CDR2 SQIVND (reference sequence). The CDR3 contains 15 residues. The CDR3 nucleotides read TGTGCCAGTAGTGAGGGACTAGCGGAGCAAGAGACCCAGTACTTC. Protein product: CASSEGLAEQETQYF.

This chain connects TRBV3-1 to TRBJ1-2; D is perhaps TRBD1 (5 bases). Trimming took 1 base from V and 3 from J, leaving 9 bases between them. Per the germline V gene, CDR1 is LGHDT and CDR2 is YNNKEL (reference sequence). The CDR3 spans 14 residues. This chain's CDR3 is CASSQVQGHYGYTF. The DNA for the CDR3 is TGTGCCAGCAGCCAAGTCCAGGGACACTATGGCTACACCTTC.

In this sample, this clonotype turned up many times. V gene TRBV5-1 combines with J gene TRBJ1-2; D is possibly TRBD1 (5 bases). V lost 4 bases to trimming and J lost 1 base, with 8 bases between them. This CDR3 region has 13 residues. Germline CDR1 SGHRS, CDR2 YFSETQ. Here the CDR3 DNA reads TGCGCCAGCAGCGCGGACATTAACTATGGCTACACCTTC. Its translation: CASSADINYGYTF.

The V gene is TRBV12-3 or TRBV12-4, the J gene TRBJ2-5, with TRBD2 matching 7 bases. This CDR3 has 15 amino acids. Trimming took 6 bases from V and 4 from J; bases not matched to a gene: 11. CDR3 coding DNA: TGTGCCAGCAGCCCCTGGGAGGGACTACGAGAGACCCAGTACTTC. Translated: CASSPWEGLRETQYF.

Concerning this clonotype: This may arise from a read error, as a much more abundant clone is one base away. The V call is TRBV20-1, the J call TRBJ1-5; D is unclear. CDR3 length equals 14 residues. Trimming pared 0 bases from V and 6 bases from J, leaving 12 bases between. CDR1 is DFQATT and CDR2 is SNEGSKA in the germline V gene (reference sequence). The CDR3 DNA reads TGCAGTGCTAGAGATGCAAGCGGGAGTCAGCCCCAGCATTTT. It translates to CSARDASGSQPQHF.

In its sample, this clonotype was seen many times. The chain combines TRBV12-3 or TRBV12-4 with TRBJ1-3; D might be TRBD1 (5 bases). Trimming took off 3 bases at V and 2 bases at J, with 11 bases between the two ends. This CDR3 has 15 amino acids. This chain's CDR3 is CASSFQAGPGNTIYF. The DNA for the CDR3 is TGTGCCAGCAGTTTCCAGGCAGGGCCTGGAAACACCATATATTTT.

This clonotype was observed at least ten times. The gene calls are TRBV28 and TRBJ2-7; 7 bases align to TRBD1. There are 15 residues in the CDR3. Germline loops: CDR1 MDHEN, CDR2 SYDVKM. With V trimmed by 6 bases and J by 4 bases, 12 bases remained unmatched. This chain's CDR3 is CASSQWGTDEYEQYF. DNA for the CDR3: TGTGCCAGCAGCCAATGGGGGACAGACGAATACGAGCAGTACTTC.

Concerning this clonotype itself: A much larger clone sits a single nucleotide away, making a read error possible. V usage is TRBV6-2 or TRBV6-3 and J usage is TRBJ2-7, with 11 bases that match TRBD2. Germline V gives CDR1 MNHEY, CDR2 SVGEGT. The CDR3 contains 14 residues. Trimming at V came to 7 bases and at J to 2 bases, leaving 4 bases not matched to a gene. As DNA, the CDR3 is TGTGCCAGCAAGGTGGGACTAGCGGCCTACGAGCAGTACTTC. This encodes CASKVGLAAYEQYF.

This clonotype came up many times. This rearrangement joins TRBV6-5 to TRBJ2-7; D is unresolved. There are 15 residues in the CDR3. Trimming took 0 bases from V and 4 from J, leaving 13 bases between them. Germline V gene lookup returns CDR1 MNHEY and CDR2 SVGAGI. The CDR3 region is CASSYSADHFYEQYF. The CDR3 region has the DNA TGTGCCAGCAGTTACTCGGCGGACCACTTTTACGAGCAGTACTTC.

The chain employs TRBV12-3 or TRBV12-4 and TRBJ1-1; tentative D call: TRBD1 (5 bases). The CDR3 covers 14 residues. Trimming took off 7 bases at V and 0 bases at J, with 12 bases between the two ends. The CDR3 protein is CASNPRVLNTEAFF. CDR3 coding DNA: TGTGCCAGCAACCCCAGGGTGCTGAACACTGAAGCTTTCTTT.

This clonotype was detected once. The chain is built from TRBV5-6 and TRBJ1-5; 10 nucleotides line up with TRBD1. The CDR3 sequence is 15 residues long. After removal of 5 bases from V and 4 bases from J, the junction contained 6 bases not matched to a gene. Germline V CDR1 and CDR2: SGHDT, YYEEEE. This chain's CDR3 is CASSSGQGVNQPQHF. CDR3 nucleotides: TGTGCCAGCAGTTCCGGACAGGGGGTTAATCAGCCCCAGCATTTT.

In DNA form, the CDR3 reads TGTGCCAGCAGTCGAAAGGGTTCGGGGGAGCAGTACTTC. Its protein product is CASSRKGSGEQYF. The V and J genes are TRBV27 and TRBJ2-7, with D perhaps matching TRBD2 (5 bases). The CDR3 loop spans 13 amino acids. Per the germline V gene, CDR1 is MNHEY and CDR2 is SMNVEV (reference sequence). Trimming pared 5 bases from V and 7 bases from J, leaving 15 bases between.

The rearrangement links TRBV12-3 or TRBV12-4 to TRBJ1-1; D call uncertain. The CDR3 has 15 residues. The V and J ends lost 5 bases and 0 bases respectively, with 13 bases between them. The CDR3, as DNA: TGTGCCAGCAGTCCTACATCAGGACTGAACACTGAAGCTTTCTTT. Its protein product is CASSPTSGLNTEAFF.

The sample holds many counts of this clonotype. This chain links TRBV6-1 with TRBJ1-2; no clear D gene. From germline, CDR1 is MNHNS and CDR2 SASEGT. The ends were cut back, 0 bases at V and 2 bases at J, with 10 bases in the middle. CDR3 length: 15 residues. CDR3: CASSEAARVNYGYTF. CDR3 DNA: TGTGCCAGCAGTGAAGCCGCGAGGGTAAACTATGGCTACACCTTC.

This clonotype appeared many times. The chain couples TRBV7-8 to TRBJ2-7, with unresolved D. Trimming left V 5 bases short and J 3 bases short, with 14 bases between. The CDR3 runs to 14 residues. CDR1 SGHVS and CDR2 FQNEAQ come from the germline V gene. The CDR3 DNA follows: TGTGCCAGCAGCCCCGAGGATACTTTCTACGAGCAGTACTTC. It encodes CASSPEDTFYEQYF.

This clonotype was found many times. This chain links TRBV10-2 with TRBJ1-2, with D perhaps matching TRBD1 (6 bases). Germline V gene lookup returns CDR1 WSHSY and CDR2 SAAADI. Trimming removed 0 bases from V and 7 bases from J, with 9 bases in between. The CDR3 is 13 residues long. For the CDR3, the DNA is TGCGCCAGCAGTGAGTCAGGACAGACTGGCTACACCTTC. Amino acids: CASSESGQTGYTF.

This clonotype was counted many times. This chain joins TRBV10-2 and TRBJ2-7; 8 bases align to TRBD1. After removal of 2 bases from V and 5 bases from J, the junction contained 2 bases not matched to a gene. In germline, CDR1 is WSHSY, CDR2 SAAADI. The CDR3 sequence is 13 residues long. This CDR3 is CASSEAGGNEQYF. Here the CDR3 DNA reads TGCGCCAGCAGTGAGGCAGGGGGCAACGAGCAGTACTTC.

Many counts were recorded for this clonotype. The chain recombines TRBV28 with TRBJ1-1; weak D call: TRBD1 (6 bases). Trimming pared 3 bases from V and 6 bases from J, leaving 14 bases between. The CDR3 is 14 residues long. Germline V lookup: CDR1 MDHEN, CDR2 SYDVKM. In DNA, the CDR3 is TGTGCCAGCAGTTTCCCCGGACAGATCGCTGAAGCTTTCTTT. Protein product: CASSFPGQIAEAFF.

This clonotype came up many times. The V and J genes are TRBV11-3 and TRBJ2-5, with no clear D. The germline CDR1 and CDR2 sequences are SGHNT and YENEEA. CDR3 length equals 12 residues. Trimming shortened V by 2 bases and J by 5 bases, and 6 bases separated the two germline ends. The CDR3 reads CASSLPAETQYF. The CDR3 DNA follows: TGTGCCAGCAGCTTACCAGCTGAGACCCAGTACTTC.

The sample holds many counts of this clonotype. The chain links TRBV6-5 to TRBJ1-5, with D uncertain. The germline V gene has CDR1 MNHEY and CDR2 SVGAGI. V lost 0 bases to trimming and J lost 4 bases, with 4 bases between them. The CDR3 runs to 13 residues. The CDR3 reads CASSYSRNQPQHF. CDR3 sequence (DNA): TGTGCCAGCAGTTACTCGAGGAATCAGCCCCAGCATTTT.

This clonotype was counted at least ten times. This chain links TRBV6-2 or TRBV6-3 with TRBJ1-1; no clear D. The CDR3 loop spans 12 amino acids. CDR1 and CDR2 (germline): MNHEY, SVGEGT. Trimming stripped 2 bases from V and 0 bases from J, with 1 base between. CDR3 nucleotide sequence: TGTGCCAGCAGTTACCTGAACACTGAAGCTTTCTTT. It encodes CASSYLNTEAFF.

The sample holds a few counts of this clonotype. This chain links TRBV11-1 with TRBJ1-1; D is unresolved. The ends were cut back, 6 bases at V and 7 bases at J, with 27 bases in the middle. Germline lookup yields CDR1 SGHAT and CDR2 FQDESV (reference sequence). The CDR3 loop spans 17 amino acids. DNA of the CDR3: TGTGCCAGCAGACCCGGGCGTGAAGTGCCCAGGCGGAATGAAGCTTTCTTT. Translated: CASRPGREVPRRNEAFF.

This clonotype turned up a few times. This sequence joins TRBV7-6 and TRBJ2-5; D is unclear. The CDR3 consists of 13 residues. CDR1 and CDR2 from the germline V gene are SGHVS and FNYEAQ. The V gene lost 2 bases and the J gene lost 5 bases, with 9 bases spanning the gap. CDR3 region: CASSLNAWETQYF. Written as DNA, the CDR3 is TGTGCCAGCAGCTTAAACGCGTGGGAGACCCAGTACTTC.

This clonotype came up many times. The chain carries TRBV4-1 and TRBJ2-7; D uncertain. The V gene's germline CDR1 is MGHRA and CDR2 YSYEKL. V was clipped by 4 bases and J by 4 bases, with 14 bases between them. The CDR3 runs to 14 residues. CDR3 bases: TGCGCCAGCAGCCTCCAACTACCGGGTTACGAGCAGTACTTC. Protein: CASSLQLPGYEQYF.